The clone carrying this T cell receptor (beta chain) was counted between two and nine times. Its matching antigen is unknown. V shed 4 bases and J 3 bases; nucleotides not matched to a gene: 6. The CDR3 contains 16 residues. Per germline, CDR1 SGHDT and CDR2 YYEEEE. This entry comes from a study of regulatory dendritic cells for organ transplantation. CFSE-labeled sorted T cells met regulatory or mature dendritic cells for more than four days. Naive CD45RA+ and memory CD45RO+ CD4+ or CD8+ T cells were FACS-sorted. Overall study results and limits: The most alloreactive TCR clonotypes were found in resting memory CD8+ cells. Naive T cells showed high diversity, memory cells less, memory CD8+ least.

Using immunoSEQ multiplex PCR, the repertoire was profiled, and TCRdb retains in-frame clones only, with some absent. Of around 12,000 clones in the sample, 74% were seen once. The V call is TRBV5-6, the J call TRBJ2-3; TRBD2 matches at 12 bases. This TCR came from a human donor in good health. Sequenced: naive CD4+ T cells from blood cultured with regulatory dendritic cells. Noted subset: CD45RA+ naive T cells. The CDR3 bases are TGTGCCAGCAGCACCGCCGGGACTAGCGGGACAGATACGCAGTATTTT. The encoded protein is CASSTAGTSGTDTQYF.